The text below deals with one T cell receptor (beta chain). Which antigen it targets is not known. No qualities accompany the bases; no much larger clone lies one base away. This record belongs to a study of cytotoxic CD8 clonotypes in ibrutinib-treated CLL (dated by TCRdb to about 2021). The study in broad terms: In this cohort, 15 patients were treatment-naive and under 13 were relapsed/refractory, while under 18 had unmutated IGHV. Responses were partial in 24 patients and complete in 2; after median around 72 months follow-up, some 15 stayed in remission and about twelve progressed. Cryopreserved peripheral blood mononuclear cells were obtained prior to treatment, at the time of response, and at either disease progression or sustained remission. Samples at response were collected after a median of about 12 months of treatment, with a range of 6 to 36 months. Samples averaged about 260,000 productive templates and just under 95,000 productive rearrangements. Of the approximately 94 people in the trial, 25 to 30 had longitudinal samples available. Patients were still on ibrutinib when every remission and progressive disease sample was collected. Results and caveats for the whole study, not just this receptor: Baseline clonality exceeded that of age-matched healthy donors and correlated strongly with circulating CD8+ T-cell counts. Clonality increased at ibrutinib response, stayed stable in sustained remission, and fell back toward baseline at progression. Public clonotypes were rare and either contracted or stayed stable during treatment, and the rise in clonality at ibrutinib response reflected the expansion of private clonotypes. Sampling times were not matched between sustained-remission and progressing patients, and lymph node repertoires were not studied.

The meaning of the sample's time point label: around 25 months on ibrutinib. For TCR beta library preparation, 1.5 to 2 micrograms of genomic DNA were extracted from the cryopreserved PBMCs. High-throughput TCR beta sequencing was performed on longitudinal blood samples from CLL patients receiving ibrutinib monotherapy. The patients were enrolled in a single-center, open-label phase 2 trial of ibrutinib monotherapy. Trimming leaves V shorter by 0 bases and J shorter by 2 bases, with the junction holding 11 bases beyond the gene matches. Its CDR3 holds 19 amino acids, cysteine through phenylalanine. Only the CDR3 region is kept as DNA, spanning 57 bases read in frame from base 1. Sequences MGHRA (CDR1) and YSYEKL (CDR2) are obtained from the germline V gene. The goal of deep resolution MiSeq sequencing was a depth between 1 in 1 million and 1 in 200,000 T cells, and coverage averaged 10x per clonotype. The immunoSEQ hsTCRB Kit was used to generate TCR beta libraries. Regarding the original processing steps: The data were analyzed with ImmunoSEQ Analyzer and ImmunoSEQ Data Assistant, and V, D and J gene assignments followed IMGT definitions. Clonality, which ranges from 0 to 1, was calculated by subtracting the normalized Shannon entropy of productive rearrangement frequencies from one. Public clonotype analysis was restricted to overrepresented clonotypes comprising at least 0.05% of each patient's repertoire. Around 13 age-matched healthy donor repertoires from immuneACCESS were used as controls for clonality. This is the immuneACCESS table as TCRdb keeps it, with only in-frame sequences that have V and J called. A part of the clones is gone; compared with another copy, unresolved V genes explain less than half, and the rest is unexplained. For V, J and clone size, that table is used; D and trimming come from the DNA. The sample records under 200,000 clones, under 90% of which are singletons. Jointly, the top ten make up about 4.3% of the sample.

The clonotype was recovered from a human donor with chronic lymphocytic leukemia. The rearranged chain carries TRBV4-1 and TRBJ2-7, with 12 junctional bases fitting TRBD1. The source material was PBMCs, sampled after 24 months of ibrutinib treatment. The DNA is as follows: TGCGCCAGCAGCCAAGACTGGGGGACAGGGGGCATCAGTGCCTACGAGCAGTACTTC. Its amino acids are CASSQDWGTGGISAYEQYF.